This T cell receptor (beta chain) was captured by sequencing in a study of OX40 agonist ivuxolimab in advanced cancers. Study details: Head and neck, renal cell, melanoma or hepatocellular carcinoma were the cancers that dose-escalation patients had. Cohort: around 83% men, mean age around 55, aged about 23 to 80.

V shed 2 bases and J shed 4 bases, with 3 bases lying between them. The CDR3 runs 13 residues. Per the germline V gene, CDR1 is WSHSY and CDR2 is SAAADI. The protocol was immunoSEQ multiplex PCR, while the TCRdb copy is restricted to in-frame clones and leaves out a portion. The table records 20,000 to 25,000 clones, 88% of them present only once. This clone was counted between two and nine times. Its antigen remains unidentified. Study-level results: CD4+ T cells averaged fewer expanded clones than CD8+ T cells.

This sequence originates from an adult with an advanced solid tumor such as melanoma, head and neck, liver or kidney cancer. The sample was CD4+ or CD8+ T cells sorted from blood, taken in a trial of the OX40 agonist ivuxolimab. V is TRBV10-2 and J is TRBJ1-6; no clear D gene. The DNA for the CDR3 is TGCGCCAGCAGTGAGGCATATAATTCACCCCTCCACTTT. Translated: CASSEAYNSPLHF.